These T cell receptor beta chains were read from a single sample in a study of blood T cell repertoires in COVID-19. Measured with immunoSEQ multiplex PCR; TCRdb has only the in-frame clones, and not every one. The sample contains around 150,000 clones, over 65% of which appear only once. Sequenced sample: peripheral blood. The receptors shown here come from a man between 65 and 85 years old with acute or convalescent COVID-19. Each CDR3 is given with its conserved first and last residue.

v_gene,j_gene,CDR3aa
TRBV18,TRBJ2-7,CASSPPSGSGNYEQYF
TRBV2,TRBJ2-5,CASSEGGRLYF
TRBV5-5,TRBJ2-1,CASSLVVQGVYNEQFF
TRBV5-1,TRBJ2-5,CASSPGGRETQYF
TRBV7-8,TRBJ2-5,CASSAPPRGSRGRETQYF
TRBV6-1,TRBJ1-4,CASSPNPEQLEKLFF
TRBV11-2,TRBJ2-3,CASSLDPGWNLIPDTQYF
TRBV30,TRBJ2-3,CAHLAGGNTDTQYF
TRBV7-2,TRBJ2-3,CASSPRGGSSPDTQYF
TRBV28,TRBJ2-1,CASSPPGVGPSSYNEQFF
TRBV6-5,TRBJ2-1,CASSYSYSSGKGWFF
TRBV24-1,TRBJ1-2,CATSEGGNYGYTF
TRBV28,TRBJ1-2,CASGTGLYGYTF
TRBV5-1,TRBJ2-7,CASSTGQEVSSYEQYF
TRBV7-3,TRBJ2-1,CASSLIAGGQDEQFF
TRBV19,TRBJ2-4,CASKSTGEGAKNIQYF
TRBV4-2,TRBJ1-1,CASSQVLTGGTEAFF
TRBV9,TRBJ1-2,CASSVNRVGNGYTF
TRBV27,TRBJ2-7,CASPEGPSGRANEQYF
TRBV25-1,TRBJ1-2,CASSDRGYGAPDGYTF
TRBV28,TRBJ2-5,CASSLYSQETQYF
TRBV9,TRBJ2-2,CASSPRDRGTMSNTGELFF
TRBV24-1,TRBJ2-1,CATSDIGRGSGRFNEQFF
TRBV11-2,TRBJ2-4,CASSPRPGQGPVAKNIQYF